The sequence of this T cell receptor beta chain was determined in a study of beta chain features in type 1 diabetes. Findings of the study overall: Any HLA type influence on TCRB rearrangement was left unresolved here.

The CDR3 spans 13 residues. Germline V gene sequence: CDR1 LNHDA, CDR2 SQIVND (reference sequence). The ends lost 2 bases at V and 9 bases at J; junction bases unmatched: 4. As regards this clone: Antigen specificity is unknown.

Sorting that relied on CD45RO/CCR7/CD25/CD127/CD95/CD27 yielded CD4+ naive, central memory, regulatory and stem cell-like memory cells. The sequenced template was cDNA made from the entire isolated RNA. Using immunoSEQ multiplex PCR, the repertoire was profiled, and TCRdb retains in-frame clones only, with some absent. The top ten hold 0.019% of the sample, which has approximately 380,000 clones, over 12% seen once. This TCR was sampled from a woman aged 18-29 years in good health. Specimen: naive CD4+ T cells from blood. The rearrangement joins TRBV19 to TRBJ2-1; 7 nucleotides align to TRBD1. The CDR3 reads CASSIISGGEQFF. The CDR3, as DNA: TGTGCCAGTAGTATAATCTCAGGGGGTGAGCAGTTCTTC.